This TCR beta chain was recorded in a study of blood T cell repertoires in COVID-19. In the study overall: Material from acute and convalescent COVID-19 was sourced from the United States, Italy and Spain. T cells, B-cell-depleted T cells, or PBMCs provided the cDNA or gDNA that served as material.

The table came from immunoSEQ multiplex PCR; TCRdb's copy has only in-frame clones and leaves some out. The table has approximately 130,000 clones, 70% to 90% seen once; the top ten hold about 3.9%. This receptor was identified in a man aged 55-75 years with acute or convalescent COVID-19. The sequencing input was peripheral blood.

The CDR3 loop reads CAISESTGTSSRSYNEQFF. In DNA form, the CDR3 reads TGTGCCATCAGTGAGTCGACCGGGACTAGCTCTCGGTCCTACAATGAGCAGTTCTTC. The chain carries TRBV10-3 and TRBJ2-1; 9 nucleotides align to TRBD2. The CDR3 sequence is 19 residues long. Germline trimming cut 0 bases from V and 1 base from J; bases unmatched to any gene: 10. Germline CDR1 reads ENHRY; CDR2 reads SYGVKD.